These 15 T cell receptor beta chains share one sample of origin, sequenced in a study of yellow fever vaccine responses in identical twins. TCRdb reanalysed the RT-PCR reads using MiXCR and keeps one entry per CDR3 protein. The table has some 14,000 distinct CDR3 sequences, 70% to 85% seen once. This specimen was T cells from blood (PBMCs), unsorted or a sorted subset (not recorded which), taken before or after yellow fever vaccination (not recorded which). The receptor source for this set is a young woman who received the yellow fever vaccine.

The rearrangement links TRBV2 to TRBJ1-1; a weak D match, TRBD1 (6 bases). Germline-derived CDR1 and CDR2 are SNHLY and FYNNEI. The CDR3 length is 12 residues. V was cut by 7 bases and J by 4 bases, with 10 bases left in between. The CDR3 coding sequence is TGTGCCAGCAACAGGGTGGGCACTGAAGCTTTCTTT. This codes for CASNRVGTEAFF.

The chain carries TRBV18 and TRBJ1-1; the D is unclear. Germline values: CDR1 KGHSH, CDR2 LQKENI. V was pared by 3 bases and J by 1 base, with 6 bases between. The CDR3 spans 13 residues. Here the CDR3 reads CASSPPANTEAFF. CDR3 bases: TGTGCCAGCTCACCTCCGGCGAACACTGAAGCTTTCTTT.

The chain combines TRBV10-3 with TRBJ2-4; TRBD2 is a possible D gene (6 bases). This CDR3 is built from 14 residues. V was trimmed by 10 bases and J by 0 bases, leaving 13 bases between them. Germline CDR1 reads ENHRY; CDR2 reads SYGVKD. CDR3 bases: TGTGCCACCTATAGCGGACTAGCCAAAAACATTCAGTACTTC. Translation: CATYSGLAKNIQYF.

V gene TRBV18 combines with J gene TRBJ2-3, with no clear D. The length of the CDR3 is 12 residues. The V end lost 6 bases, the J end lost 0 bases, and 4 bases lay between the germline ends. The V gene's germline CDR1 is KGHSH and CDR2 LQKENI. The CDR3 DNA follows: TGTGCCAGCTCGTGGAGCACAGATACGCAGTATTTT. Translating it yields CASSWSTDTQYF.

J is TRBJ2-1 and V is TRBV20-1; tentatively, D is TRBD2 (6 bases). Germline V gene sequence: CDR1 DFQATT, CDR2 SNEGSKA (reference sequence). Trimming took off 2 bases at V and 3 bases at J, with 11 bases between the two ends. This CDR3 is built from 14 residues. This CDR3 reads CSARQVGGYNEQFF. CDR3 nucleotides: TGCAGTGCTAGACAGGTGGGGGGCTACAATGAGCAGTTCTTC.

The CDR3 DNA reads TGTGCCATCAGTGGGTCAGAGCTGGGTGGCTACACCTTC. This codes for CAISGSELGGYTF. This chain uses TRBV10-3 with TRBJ1-2, with D uncertain. The germline gives CDR1 ENHRY, CDR2 SYGVKD. This CDR3 has 13 residues. The V end lost 4 bases, the J end lost 7 bases, and 13 bases lay between the germline ends.

This sequence joins TRBV27 and TRBJ2-4; no firm D call. The CDR3 loop spans 16 amino acids. The germline CDR1 and CDR2 sequences are MNHEY and SMNVEV (reference sequence). V lost 6 bases to trimming and J lost 3 bases, with 18 bases between them. The CDR3 DNA is TGTGCCAGCAGCCCCATCCTCCAGGAGTACAAAAACATTCAGTACTTC. Its translation is CASSPILQEYKNIQYF.

This clonotype was observed a handful of times. V is TRBV15 and J is TRBJ1-5; a weak D match, TRBD1 (6 bases). This CDR3 is built from 15 residues. The V gene's germline CDR1 is LNHNV and CDR2 YYDKDF (reference sequence). Between the trimmed V and J ends, which lost 2 bases and 0 bases, there was a span of 8 bases. CDR3 region: CATSRSGVSNQPQHF. Here the CDR3 DNA reads TGTGCCACCAGCAGATCAGGGGTTAGCAATCAGCCCCAGCATTTT.

This clonotype was found a few times. The rearrangement links TRBV15 to TRBJ1-5; the D is unclear. The length of the CDR3 is 12 residues. Trimming removed 1 base at V and 5 bases at J, with 3 bases between. Germline CDR1 LNHNV, CDR2 YYDKDF (reference sequence). CDR3 region: CATSRADQPQHF. The CDR3 coding sequence is TGTGCCACCAGCAGAGCAGATCAGCCCCAGCATTTT.

This clonotype was seen a few times. The gene calls are TRBV5-6 and TRBJ1-1, with TRBD1 as a possible D gene (5 bases). V shed 5 bases and J shed 0 bases, with 17 bases lying between them. The CDR3 spans 16 residues. The germline CDR1 and CDR2 sequences are SGHDT and YYEEEE. CDR3 sequence reads: CASSSGTSPMNTEAFF. CDR3 DNA: TGTGCCAGCAGTTCCGGGACTTCCCCCATGAACACTGAAGCTTTCTTT.

The chain has TRBV5-1 and TRBJ2-1; D is unclear. CDR3 length: 13 residues. The ends were cut back, 4 bases at V and 5 bases at J, with 10 bases in the middle. The germline CDR1 and CDR2 sequences are SGHRS and YFSETQ. CDR3 in DNA: TGCGCCAGCAGCCCGTTGACTGACAATGAGCAGTTCTTC. As protein: CASSPLTDNEQFF.

The V gene is TRBV13, the J gene TRBJ2-4, with a tentative D call TRBD2 (7 bases). With 6 bases removed from V and 0 bases from J, the gap between germline ends came to 9 bases. The germline V gene has CDR1 PRHDT and CDR2 FYEKMQ (reference sequence). The CDR3 contains 14 residues. Written as DNA, the CDR3 is TGTGCCAGCAGAGGGGGGGTAGCCAAAAACATTCAGTACTTC. Protein: CASRGGVAKNIQYF. Variable domain in full (rest from reference TRBV13 and TRBJ2-4): AAGVIQSPRHLIKEKRETATLKCYPIPRHDTVYWYQQGPGQDPQFLISFYEKMQSDKGSIPDRFSAQQFSDYHSELNMSSLELGDSALYFCASRGGVAKNIQYFGAGTRLSVL.

This sequence joins TRBV7-9 and TRBJ2-5, with D unresolved. The CDR3 sequence is 14 residues long. V gave up 5 bases and J gave up 1 base, with 11 bases separating them. CDR1 SEHNR and CDR2 FQNEAQ come from the germline V gene (reference sequence). In DNA form, the CDR3 reads TGTGCCAGCAGCCGTTCGACAATCCAAGAGACCCAGTACTTC. It is translated as CASSRSTIQETQYF. Using reference TRBV7-9 and TRBJ2-5 for the parts outside the CDR3, the full variable domain is DTGVSQNPRHKITKRGQNVTFRCDPISEHNRLYWYRQTLGQGPEFLTYFQNEAQLEKSRLLSDRFSAERPKGSFSTLEIQRTEQGDSAMYLCASSRSTIQETQYFGPGTRLLVL.

The chain recombines TRBV7-9 with TRBJ1-1; D ambiguous. V was clipped by 5 bases and J by 4 bases, with 23 bases between them. This CDR3 region has 17 residues. Per the germline V gene, CDR1 is SEHNR and CDR2 is FQNEAQ (reference sequence). The CDR3 is CASSNSPPGPQSTEAFF. The CDR3 DNA is TGTGCCAGCAGCAACTCCCCCCCGGGCCCCCAAAGCACTGAAGCTTTCTTT.

The chain uses TRBV11-3 and TRBJ2-5; no clear D. Germline CDR1 SGHNT, CDR2 YENEEA. This CDR3 spans 14 amino acids. Trimming took off 5 bases at V and 2 bases at J, with 12 bases between the two ends. The CDR3 is CASSPTVGQETQYF. CDR3 in DNA: TGTGCCAGCAGCCCCACGGTTGGGCAAGAGACCCAGTACTTC.